Listed below are T cell receptor beta chains from one sample, sequenced in a study of breast tumors, draining lymph nodes, adjacent tissues. TCRdb re-called the multiplex PCR reads through MiXCR, storing one row per CDR3 protein. This sample has 45,000 to 60,000 distinct CDR3 sequences, with under 25% found just once. The source material was breast tumor tissue. The source of these receptors is a female donor with breast cancer. Some clones in this sample may be carry-over from other donors' samples. CDR3s include the opening cysteine and the closing phenylalanine or tryptophan. The D gene is left open where the match is weak. Not all rows give a size; the values are once, few, many and, for expanded clones, a class.

d_call,clone_size,j_call,cdr3_length,v_call,cdr3_aa,cdr3_nt
TRBD1,many,TRBJ1-1,14,TRBV20-1,CSARVTGGFTEAFF,TGCAGTGCTAGAGTAACAGGGGGCTTCACTGAAGCTTTCTTT
-,-,TRBJ2-1,16,TRBV20-1,CSVPRPLAPGYNEQFF,TGCAGTGTCCCGCGACCCCTAGCGCCAGGCTACAATGAGCAGTTCTTC
-,-,TRBJ2-3,14,TRBV5-4,CASSLVERRDTQYF,TGTGCCAGCAGCTTAGTAGAGCGCCGGGATACGCAGTATTTT
-,-,TRBJ2-1,15,TRBV5-6,CASSLGGGGYNEQFF,TGTGCCAGCAGCCTGGGAGGAGGCGGTTACAATGAGCAGTTCTTC
TRBD1,many,TRBJ1-2,15,TRBV19,CASSELTGLNYGYTF,TGTGCCAGTAGTGAACTGACAGGGCTCAACTATGGCTACACCTTC
TRBD2,many,TRBJ2-1,15,TRBV19,CASSATSGMNNEQFF,TGTGCCAGTAGTGCAACTAGCGGGATGAACAATGAGCAGTTCTTC
-,many,TRBJ2-7,11,TRBV6-1,CASKTAYEQYF,TGTGCCAGCAAGACGGCCTACGAGCAGTACTTC
TRBD1,many,TRBJ2-1,15,TRBV20-1,CSARRDRGIYNEQFF,TGCAGTGCTCGAAGGGACAGGGGAATTTACAATGAGCAGTTCTTC
-,-,TRBJ2-7,13,TRBV7-9,CASSLLTPYEQYF,TGTGCCAGCAGCTTACTGACACCATACGAGCAGTACTTC
-,many,TRBJ2-7,17,TRBV6-4,CASNLHTVLATPYEQYF,TGTGCCAGCAACCTTCATACCGTGCTAGCAACCCCCTACGAGCAGTACTTC
-,many,TRBJ2-3,13,TRBV28,CASRTPGTDTQYF,TGTGCCAGCAGGACTCCTGGCACAGATACGCAGTATTTT
TRBD1,many,TRBJ2-5,15,TRBV5-1,CASSWGTGGQETQYF,TGCGCCAGCAGCTGGGGGACAGGGGGTCAAGAGACCCAGTACTTC
-,many,TRBJ2-7,13,TRBV10-3,CAISEVGTYEQYF,TGTGCCATCAGTGAGGTTGGCACCTACGAGCAGTACTTC
-,-,TRBJ2-5,15,TRBV4-1,CASGQEGLGAETQYF,TGCGCCAGCGGCCAAGAAGGTTTGGGGGCAGAGACCCAGTACTTC
-,many,TRBJ2-3,12,TRBV20-1,CSANPSTDTQYF,TGCAGTGCTAACCCTAGCACAGATACGCAGTATTTT
-,-,TRBJ2-4,15,TRBV4-1,CASSRGSGGADIQYF,TGCGCCAGCAGCCGAGGGTCAGGGGGGGCGGACATTCAGTACTTC
-,many,TRBJ2-7,15,TRBV6-1,CASKLNRVSTGEQYF,TGTGCCAGCAAGCTCAATCGGGTCTCTACGGGCGAGCAGTACTTC
-,many,TRBJ1-3,14,TRBV5-8,CASSPGANGNTIYF,TGTGCCAGCAGCCCAGGGGCCAATGGAAACACCATATATTTT
TRBD1,many,TRBJ2-3,14,TRBV5-1,CASSQGQGVDTQYF,TGCGCCAGCAGCCAGGGACAGGGGGTTGATACGCAGTATTTT
-,-,TRBJ2-7,15,TRBV6-6,CASGTSRGNSYEQYF,TGTGCCAGCGGTACTAGCAGGGGGAACTCCTACGAGCAGTACTTC
-,medium-sized,TRBJ1-3,16,TRBV12-3/TRBV12-4,CASSLDLNGLGNTIYF,TGTGCCAGCAGTTTAGATCTTAATGGACTGGGAAACACCATATATTTT
TRBD2,many,TRBJ2-3,16,TRBV10-2,CASGGGSTPVTDTQYF,TGCGCCAGCGGGGGGGGGAGCACCCCGGTTACAGATACGCAGTATTTT
-,many,TRBJ1-3,14,TRBV12-3/TRBV12-4,CASSLDQGLNTIYF,TGTGCCAGCAGTTTAGACCAGGGGTTAAACACCATATATTTT
-,many,TRBJ2-5,12,TRBV29-1,CSGWQGQETQYF,TGCAGCGGGTGGCAGGGACAAGAGACCCAGTACTTC
-,many,TRBJ2-2,14,TRBV20-1,CSAIPARVTGELFF,TGCAGTGCTATCCCAGCACGAGTGACCGGGGAGCTGTTTTTT
TRBD1,-,TRBJ1-3,16,TRBV12-3/TRBV12-4,CASTVTGVYSGNTIYF,TGTGCCAGCACCGTGACAGGGGTTTACTCTGGAAACACCATATATTTT
-,many,TRBJ2-7,14,TRBV6-1,CASSGVASRHEQYF,TGTGCCAGCAGTGGGGTCGCTAGCAGGCACGAGCAGTACTTC
-,many,TRBJ1-3,16,TRBV19,CASRPWTGPIGNTIYF,TGTGCCAGTAGGCCCTGGACCGGTCCTATTGGAAACACCATATATTTT
TRBD2,few,TRBJ2-5,19,TRBV4-1,CASSQFWTSGSGYQETQYF,TGCGCCAGCAGCCAATTTTGGACTAGCGGGAGTGGGTACCAAGAGACCCAGTACTTC
TRBD1,many,TRBJ1-6,15,TRBV28,CASSTGTGNNSPLHF,TGTGCCAGCAGCACCGGGACAGGAAATAATTCACCCCTCCACTTT
-,many,TRBJ2-3,11,TRBV20-1,CSAADRDTQYF,TGCAGTGCTGCGGATCGAGATACGCAGTATTTT
-,-,TRBJ1-1,13,TRBV6-6,CASSYGQNTEAFF,TGTGCCAGCAGTTACGGACAAAACACTGAAGCTTTCTTT
TRBD2,many,TRBJ2-7,15,TRBV5-1,CASSLSGGGPYEQYF,TGCGCCAGCAGCTTAAGCGGGGGGGGGCCCTACGAGCAGTACTTC
-,-,TRBJ1-5,15,TRBV10-3,CAISANAESNQPQHF,TGTGCCATCAGTGCAAATGCCGAAAGCAATCAGCCCCAGCATTTT
-,many,TRBJ2-1,15,TRBV4-1,CASSQDRSAGNEQFF,TGCGCCAGCAGCCAAGATCGATCGGCGGGGAATGAGCAGTTCTTC
-,many,TRBJ2-7,10,TRBV6-1,CASSYEVPYF,TGTGCCAGCAGTTATGAGGTGCCGTACTTC
-,many,TRBJ1-2,14,TRBV7-8,CASSLDATTDGYTF,TGTGCCAGCAGCTTAGACGCGACGACGGATGGCTACACCTTC
TRBD2,-,TRBJ2-1,18,TRBV6-5,CAATTEGKRGPSYNEQFF,TGTGCCGCGACAACGGAGGGGAAGCGGGGACCTTCCTACAATGAGCAGTTCTTC
-,many,TRBJ1-5,13,TRBV12-3/TRBV12-4,CASNQGIGQPQHF,TGTGCCAGCAACCAGGGGATCGGTCAGCCCCAGCATTTT
-,-,TRBJ2-5,13,TRBV7-8,CASSPDQGKTQYF,TGTGCCAGCAGCCCCGACCAAGGGAAGACCCAGTACTTC
-,many,TRBJ2-2,16,TRBV24-1,CATSDPRTEITGELFF,TGTGCCACCAGTGACCCTAGGACAGAAATCACCGGGGAGCTGTTTTTT
-,few,TRBJ2-3,16,TRBV5-1,CASSLGLGGGTDTQYF,TGCGCCAGCAGCTTGGGACTAGGGGGGGGCACAGATACGCAGTATTTT
-,many,TRBJ2-1,13,TRBV12-3/TRBV12-4,CASSKDSYNEQFF,TGTGCCAGCAGCAAGGACAGTTACAATGAGCAGTTCTTC
TRBD1,many,TRBJ2-3,12,TRBV12-3/TRBV12-4,CASSQQGSTQYF,TGTGCCAGCAGCCAACAGGGGTCTACGCAGTATTTT
TRBD1,many,TRBJ1-3,17,TRBV25-1,CASSGNRGPNSGNTIYF,TGTGCCAGCAGTGGCAACAGGGGGCCAAACTCTGGAAACACCATATATTTT
-,-,TRBJ2-1,18,TRBV3-1,CASSQGWSGGRLGNEQFF,TGTGCCAGCAGCCAAGGGTGGTCAGGGGGGCGGTTGGGGAATGAGCAGTTCTTC
-,many,TRBJ2-2,12,TRBV3-1,CASSRYTGELFF,TGTGCCAGCAGCCGTTACACCGGGGAGCTGTTTTTT
-,-,TRBJ2-1,16,TRBV18,CASSPPGIFSYNEQLF,TGTGCCAGCTCACCACCGGGTATTTTCTCCTACAATGAGCAGCTCTTC
TRBD2,few,TRBJ2-2,14,TRBV6-1,CASSGAGDTGELFF,TGTGCCAGCAGTGGAGCGGGAGACACCGGGGAGCTGTTTTTT
TRBD1,many,TRBJ2-7,14,TRBV11-3,CASSPDGQAYEQYF,TGTGCCAGCAGCCCTGATGGACAGGCTTACGAGCAGTACTTC
-,many,TRBJ2-7,8,TRBV29-1,CSAYEQYF,TGCAGCGCTTACGAGCAGTACTTC